The 30 T cell receptor beta chains listed next were all sequenced from one sample in a study of post-analysis software for immune sequencing data. Overall study results and limits: Patients had higher frequencies than controls of about five TRBV segments, including TRBV5-6, TRBV5-1 and TRBV20-1.

Unique molecular identifiers were carried by the TCR beta cDNA libraries. TCRdb used MiXCR to reprocess the PCR reads, holding one entry per CDR3 protein. The sample holds hundreds of thousands of distinct CDR3 sequences, around 64% seen once. No cognate antigen is known for these TCRs. The sample was blood. Receptors were obtained from a girl aged 2 to 9 with multiple sclerosis.

The rearrangement uses TRBV24-1 and TRBJ2-3; no definite D call. CDR1 is KGHDR, CDR2 SFDVKD, per germline. Trimming shortened V by 6 bases and J by 3 bases, and 6 bases separated the two germline ends. This CDR3 is built from 12 residues. The DNA of the CDR3 is TGTGCCACCAGTAGCAGTACAGATACGCAGTATTTT. The encoded protein is CATSSSTDTQYF.

The table lists this clonotype with a few counts. The chain links TRBV29-1 to TRBJ1-2, with D unclear. V dropped 1 base and J dropped 8 bases, with 11 bases sitting between them. The germline CDR1 and CDR2 sequences are SQVTM and ANQGSEA. The CDR3 has 12 amino acids. In DNA form, the CDR3 reads TGCAGCGTTGAAGTGTCCGGGAAGGGCTACACCTTC. Its protein is CSVEVSGKGYTF. The complete variable domain, with remaining parts taken from reference TRBV29-1 and TRBJ1-2, reads SAVISQKPSRDICQRGTSLTIQCQVDSQVTMMFWYRQQPGQSLTLIATANQGSEATYESGFVIDKFPISRPNLTFSTLTVSNMSPEDSSIYLCSVEVSGKGYTFGSGTRLTVV.

J is TRBJ1-2 and V is TRBV27; no definite D call. From germline, CDR1 is MNHEY and CDR2 SMNVEV (reference sequence). Between the trimmed V and J ends, which lost 6 bases and 4 bases, there was a span of 12 bases. The CDR3 extends over 13 amino acids. CDR3 nucleotides: TGTGCCAGCAGACCCCAGGTGCCCTATGGCTACACCTTC. Protein product: CASRPQVPYGYTF.

The count of this clonotype is one. This rearrangement joins TRBV28 to TRBJ2-2; TRBD1 aligns across 7 bases. Germline trimming cut 8 bases from V and 0 bases from J; bases unmatched to any gene: 6. Germline V gives CDR1 MDHEN, CDR2 SYDVKM. The CDR3 is made up of 15 amino acids. Here the CDR3 DNA reads TGTGCCAGCGGAACAGGGGCCGCGAACACCGGGGAGCTGTTTTTT. Amino acid sequence: CASGTGAANTGELFF. The variable domain in full, completed from reference TRBV28 and TRBJ2-2, reads DVKVTQSSRYLVKRTGEKVFLECVQDMDHENMFWYRQDPGLGLRLIYFSYDVKMKEKGDIPEGYSVSREKKERFSLILESASTNQTSMYLCASGTGAANTGELFFGEGSRLTVL.

The chain uses TRBV6-1 and TRBJ2-3, with D possibly TRBD1 on 5 matching bases. CDR3 length: 13 amino acids. V lost 3 bases to trimming and J lost 12 bases, with 16 bases between them. Germline lookup yields CDR1 MNHNS and CDR2 SASEGT. The CDR3 region has the DNA TGTGCCAGCAGTGAGGCGCTGGGGCGGCACCAGTATTTT. This sequence encodes CASSEALGRHQYF.

The J gene is TRBJ2-5, the V gene TRBV29-1; 11 bases agree with TRBD1. Germline loops: CDR1 SQVTM, CDR2 ANQGSEA. The junction had 4 bases not matched to a gene; V was cut back by 6 bases and J by 4 bases. CDR3 length equals 13 residues. In DNA form, the CDR3 reads TGCAGCGTGGGAGGACAGGGGGCAGAGACCCAGTACTTC. It is translated as CSVGGQGAETQYF.

The rearrangement joins TRBV7-9 to TRBJ2-3; possible D gene TRBD2, 6 bases. Trimming removed 5 bases from V and 10 bases from J, with 28 bases in between. The germline CDR1 and CDR2 sequences are SEHNR and FQNEAQ (reference sequence). The length of the CDR3 is 17 residues. This CDR3 is CASSLSGASERRIAQYF. For the CDR3, the DNA is TGTGCCAGCAGCCTTAGTGGGGCTAGCGAGAGGAGGATAGCGCAGTATTTT.

The rearrangement uses TRBV25-1 and TRBJ2-3; 8 nucleotides line up with TRBD2. Germline assignment: CDR1 MGHDK and CDR2 SYGVNS. This CDR3 has 14 amino acids. Trimming removed 6 bases from V and 5 bases from J; junction bases left unmatched: 7. This chain's CDR3 is CASRKAGAGDTQYF. The DNA for the CDR3 is TGTGCCAGCAGAAAAGCGGGAGCGGGAGATACGCAGTATTTT.

The gene calls are TRBV7-8 and TRBJ1-5; the D is unclear. The V and J ends lost 1 base and 3 bases respectively, with 10 bases between them. CDR3 length equals 15 residues. Per germline, CDR1 SGHVS and CDR2 FQNEAQ. CDR3 in DNA: TGTGCCAGCAGCTTAGGTGCGGGTGTCAATCAGCCCCAGCATTTT. Amino acids: CASSLGAGVNQPQHF.

The V call is TRBV6-5, the J call TRBJ1-2, with D unresolved. The germline CDR1 and CDR2 sequences are MNHEY and SVGAGI. The V end lost 0 bases, the J end lost 3 bases, and 14 bases lay between the germline ends. The CDR3 covers 16 residues. The CDR3 DNA is TGTGCCAGCAGTTACTCGGGCAGGATTCGGCACTATGGCTACACCTTC. This gives the protein CASSYSGRIRHYGYTF.

The chain recombines TRBV29-1 with TRBJ1-4; no firm D call. The CDR3 length is 13 residues. Trimming pared 2 bases from V and 8 bases from J, leaving 12 bases between. Germline V gives CDR1 SQVTM, CDR2 ANQGSEA. The CDR3 loop is CSVEPWPGEKLFF. The CDR3 DNA reads as TGCAGCGTTGAACCGTGGCCCGGGGAAAAACTGTTTTTT.

This chain connects TRBV6-2 or TRBV6-3 to TRBJ2-3; no definite D call. Germline V lookup: CDR1 MNHEY, CDR2 SVGEGT. The CDR3 has 14 residues. Trimming stripped 11 bases from V and 2 bases from J, with 17 bases between. CDR3 DNA sequence: TGTGCCGGATCAGTGGATTCCGACACAGATACGCAGTATTTT. It specifies CAGSVDSDTDTQYF.

Here the CDR3 reads CASTIGGGGELFF. Here the CDR3 DNA reads TGTGCCAGCACCATAGGCGGAGGCGGGGAGCTGTTTTTT. The V gene is TRBV7-9, the J gene TRBJ2-2, with D perhaps TRBD2 (5 bases). Trimming left V 7 bases short and J 7 bases short, with 13 bases between. Germline lookup yields CDR1 SEHNR and CDR2 FQNEAQ (reference sequence). The CDR3 totals 13 residues. The full variable domain, completed using reference TRBV7-9 and TRBJ2-2, is DTGVSQNPRHKITKRGQNVTFRCDPISEHNRLYWYRQTLGQGPEFLTYFQNEAQLEKSRLLSDRFSAERPKGSFSTLEIQRTEQGDSAMYLCASTIGGGGELFFGEGSRLTVL.

V and J are TRBV6-1 and TRBJ2-5; 12 bases are shared with TRBD2. Judging by the DNA end, TRBJ2-7 fits better; the J call may be wrong. Germline V gene lookup returns CDR1 MNHNS and CDR2 SASEGT. The length of the CDR3 is 15 residues. The CDR3: CASILAGGPNAEQYF. The CDR3 nucleotides read TGTGCCAGCATTCTAGCGGGAGGGCCTAATGCCGAGCAGTACTTC.

The CDR3 region is CASSERPGRNQPQHF. The CDR3, as DNA: TGCGCCAGCAGTGAGCGGCCAGGGCGAAATCAGCCCCAGCATTTT. The V call is TRBV10-2, the J call TRBJ1-5; tentative D call: TRBD1 (5 bases). The ends were cut back, 2 bases at V and 4 bases at J, with 12 bases in the middle. CDR1 is WSHSY, CDR2 SAAADI, per germline. There are 15 residues in the CDR3.

The chain combines TRBV6-5 with TRBJ1-2, with 7 bases fitting TRBD1. V shed 6 bases and J 6 bases; nucleotides not matched to a gene: 7. In germline, CDR1 is MNHEY, CDR2 SVGAGI. The CDR3 loop spans 13 amino acids. CDR3 residues: CASRSTGENGYTF. DNA for the CDR3: TGTGCCAGCAGATCCACAGGGGAAAATGGCTACACCTTC.

The chain is built from TRBV5-1 and TRBJ2-1; 8 nucleotides align to TRBD2. CDR3 length equals 14 residues. The germline gives CDR1 SGHRS, CDR2 YFSETQ. V lost 1 base and J lost 8; bases outside the gene matches: 5. The CDR3 is CASSLLLAGDEQFF. Here the CDR3 DNA reads TGCGCCAGCAGCTTGTTGCTAGCGGGCGATGAGCAGTTCTTC.

This clonotype was seen just once. The chain is built from TRBV20-1 and TRBJ2-1, with D perhaps assigned TRBD1 or TRBD2 (5 bases each). This CDR3 is built from 14 residues. V lost 0 bases and J 6 bases, leaving 12 bases between the germline ends. CDR1 is DFQATT and CDR2 is SNEGSKA in the germline V gene (reference sequence). The CDR3: CSARELVGRNEQFF. DNA for the CDR3: TGCAGTGCTAGAGAACTAGTGGGACGCAATGAGCAGTTCTTC.

This clonotype showed up just once. CDR3 DNA: TGTGCCAGCAGCTTGTTTCGTATCGGCACAGATACGCAGTATTTT. This codes for CASSLFRIGTDTQYF. This chain connects TRBV7-2 to TRBJ2-3, with no clear D. The CDR3 covers 15 residues. V dropped 3 bases and J dropped 1 base, with 11 bases sitting between them. CDR1 and CDR2 from the germline V gene are SGHTA and FQGNSA.

This clonotype has just a few counts. The chain carries TRBV5-6 and TRBJ1-2; TRBD1 agrees at 10 bases. In germline, CDR1 is SGHDT, CDR2 YYEEEE. Trimming took 6 bases from V and 5 from J; bases not matched to a gene: 7. CDR3 length: 14 amino acids. The CDR3 DNA reads TGTGCCAGCAACCGGGACAGGGGACATTATGGCTACACCTTC. Translated, it gives CASNRDRGHYGYTF.

The CDR3: CASTGSGGTDTQYF. The DNA of the CDR3 is TGCGCCAGCACGGGTAGCGGGGGCACAGATACGCAGTATTTT. This chain connects TRBV10-2 to TRBJ2-3; 8 positions match TRBD2. Germline-derived CDR1 and CDR2 are WSHSY and SAAADI. V was pared by 7 bases and J by 1 base, with 4 bases of the junction left unmatched. This CDR3 region has 14 residues.

The chain uses TRBV5-1 and TRBJ1-2; D unresolved. Germline assignment: CDR1 SGHRS and CDR2 YFSETQ. CDR3 size: 13 residues. V dropped 1 base and J dropped 4 bases, with 8 bases sitting between them. The CDR3 is CASSLQDPYGYTF. CDR3 bases: TGCGCCAGCAGCTTGCAGGATCCCTATGGCTACACCTTC.

V usage is TRBV6-2 or TRBV6-3 and J usage is TRBJ2-1, with D perhaps matching TRBD2 (5 bases). Trimming pared 4 bases from V and 8 bases from J, leaving 18 bases between. This CDR3 is built from 15 residues. Germline V gene lookup returns CDR1 MNHEY and CDR2 SVGEGT. The CDR3 loop reads CASSSSRRPGDEQFF. CDR3 DNA sequence: TGTGCCAGCAGTTCGAGCAGGAGGCCTGGGGATGAGCAGTTCTTC.

The V and J genes are TRBV5-1 and TRBJ2-2; possible D gene TRBD2, 5 bases. V was clipped by 4 bases and J by 0 bases, with 10 bases between them. This CDR3 is built from 15 residues. Germline V CDR1 and CDR2: SGHRS, YFSETQ. The CDR3 loop is CASSIGGSNTGELFF. The CDR3 nucleotides are TGCGCCAGCAGCATAGGCGGGTCGAACACCGGGGAGCTGTTTTTT.

The chain is built from TRBV4-1 and TRBJ2-1, with TRBD2 matching 8 bases. Germline lookup yields CDR1 MGHRA and CDR2 YSYEKL. V was pared by 5 bases and J by 6 bases, with 18 bases of the junction left unmatched. The CDR3 consists of 18 residues. The CDR3 reads CASSGLRGAGVSLNEQFF. The CDR3 DNA is TGCGCCAGCAGCGGGCTCCGGGGAGCGGGAGTATCTCTCAATGAGCAGTTCTTC.

This sequence joins TRBV7-6 and TRBJ2-1, with 9 bases aligning to TRBD2. Germline loops: CDR1 SGHVS, CDR2 FNYEAQ. CDR3 length equals 22 residues. Trimming cost V 1 base and J 0 bases; bases outside gene matches: 19. As DNA, the CDR3 is TGTGCCAGCAGCTTAGTTCGGGCTAGCGGGACCCCTGTGGGAAGCTCCTACAATGAGCAGTTCTTC. Translating it yields CASSLVRASGTPVGSSYNEQFF.

The rearrangement uses TRBV12-3 or TRBV12-4 and TRBJ2-5; possibly TRBD2 for D (7 bases). The DNA matches TRBJ2-7 better at its end, which makes the J call doubtful. The CDR3 has 15 residues. The CDR3: CASSLSSSGGHEQYF. The CDR3 nucleotides are TGTGCCAGCAGTTTGTCTTCTTCGGGGGGCCACGAGCAGTACTTC.

The rearrangement joins TRBV10-3 to TRBJ2-3; D might be TRBD2 (5 bases). This CDR3 comprises 14 residues. Germline lookup yields CDR1 ENHRY and CDR2 SYGVKD. The germline V and J ends were trimmed by 3 bases and 3 bases, with 10 bases remaining between them. The CDR3 nucleotides read TGTGCCATCAGTGATACGCCGGGGACAGATACGCAGTATTTT. It encodes CAISDTPGTDTQYF.

This clonotype was counted a few times. This chain connects TRBV20-1 to TRBJ2-3, with 10 bases identical to TRBD2. Germline CDR1 and CDR2: DFQATT and SNEGSKA (reference sequence). The ends lost 0 bases at V and 5 bases at J; junction bases unmatched: 5. The length of the CDR3 is 15 residues. CDR3 coding DNA: TGCAGTGCTAGAGATCGAGCGGGGGGGATAGATACGCAGTATTTT. Translating gives CSARDRAGGIDTQYF.

The V gene is TRBV29-1, the J gene TRBJ2-4; no clear D. This CDR3 contains 12 residues. V lost 7 bases, J lost 7 bases, and 14 bases lay in between. Per germline, CDR1 SQVTM and CDR2 ANQGSEA. CDR3 DNA sequence: TGCAGCGGAATAAAAGGAAAGAACATTCAGTACTTC. Protein product: CSGIKGKNIQYF.